A single sample is the source of the 8 T cell receptor beta chains below, sequenced in a study of early T cells in non-severe SARS-CoV-2 infection. TCRdb reprocessed the 5' RACE reads with MiXCR, giving one entry per CDR3 protein. Of tens of thousands of distinct CDR3 sequences listed, roughly 5.3% are singletons. Sequencing input: whole blood. The receptors come from an adult who was a healthcare worker with PCR-confirmed SARS-CoV-2 infection or an uninfected control (not recorded which).

This clonotype was detected ten times or more. The chain joins TRBV29-1 to TRBJ1-1; TRBD1 is a possible D gene (5 bases). Deletions cut 8 bases from V and 5 bases from J, with 15 bases between. Per germline, CDR1 SQVTM and CDR2 ANQGSEA. The CDR3 is made up of 12 amino acids. CDR3 protein: CSTGTPGTEAFF. The CDR3 DNA sequence: TGCAGCACTGGGACTCCGGGGACTGAAGCTTTCTTT.

The V gene is TRBV14, the J gene TRBJ2-1; TRBD2 aligns across 8 bases. This CDR3 has 14 amino acids. J gave up 7 bases and V 4 bases, and 6 bases lay outside the gene matches. CDR1 and CDR2 from the germline V gene are SGHDN and FVKESK. For the CDR3, the DNA is TGTGCCAGCAGCCCTCGGAGCGGGAGAAATGAGCAGTTCTTC. As protein: CASSPRSGRNEQFF.

This clonotype was seen ten or more times. This chain uses TRBV18 with TRBJ2-5; a weak D match, TRBD2 (5 bases). This CDR3 has 12 amino acids. V lost 6 bases and J 2 bases, leaving 7 bases between the germline ends. Looked up from germline, CDR1 is KGHSH and CDR2 is LQKENI. The CDR3 spells CASSEGQETQYF. In nucleotides, the CDR3 is TGTGCCAGCTCCGAGGGTCAAGAGACCCAGTACTTC. The whole variable domain, remainder taken from reference TRBV18 and TRBJ2-5, is NAGVMQNPRHLVRRRGQEARLRCSPMKGHSHVYWYRQLPEEGLKFMVYLQKENIIDESGMPKERFSAEFPKEGPSILRIQQVVRGDSAAYFCASSEGQETQYFGPGTRLLVL.

In this sample, this clonotype turned up many times. This rearrangement joins TRBV24-1 to TRBJ2-3; 8 bases are shared with TRBD2. The CDR3 runs 15 residues. Germline CDR1 KGHDR, CDR2 SFDVKD. The junction had 7 bases not matched to a gene; V was cut back by 6 bases and J by 3 bases. Written as DNA, the CDR3 is TGTGCCACCAGTTTGAGCGGGAGCATTACAGATACGCAGTATTTT. It specifies CATSLSGSITDTQYF.

This clonotype was detected only a few times. The rearrangement joins TRBV6-5 to TRBJ2-5, with D possibly TRBD1 on 6 matching bases. Trimming stripped 2 bases from V and 7 bases from J, with 8 bases between. The CDR3 spans 12 residues. Germline assignment: CDR1 MNHEY and CDR2 SVGAGI. Here the CDR3 DNA reads TGTGCCAGCAGTTACGACAGGAGGACCCAGTACTTC. Amino acid sequence: CASSYDRRTQYF.

The J gene is TRBJ1-2, the V gene TRBV12-3 or TRBV12-4; TRBD1 matches 8 bases. V dropped 7 bases and J dropped 5; count of bases not matched to a gene: 9. This CDR3 has 14 residues. This CDR3 reads CASTRRQGAYGYTF. In DNA form, the CDR3 reads TGTGCCAGCACCCGCCGGCAGGGGGCTTATGGCTACACCTTC.

The chain employs TRBV5-1 and TRBJ1-2; D gene ambiguous. Germline values: CDR1 SGHRS, CDR2 YFSETQ. Trimming stripped 4 bases from V and 1 base from J, with 8 bases between. The CDR3 sequence is 13 residues long. The CDR3 protein is CASSLDFNYGYTF. CDR3 coding DNA: TGCGCCAGCAGCCTGGACTTTAACTATGGCTACACCTTC.

There are many counts of this clonotype. The V call is TRBV7-2, the J call TRBJ1-5; TRBD1 aligns across 7 bases. V shed 1 base and J 5 bases; nucleotides not matched to a gene: 5. This CDR3 region has 15 residues. Germline values: CDR1 SGHTA, CDR2 FQGNSA. The CDR3 sequence: CASSLEAGGHQPQHF. CDR3 DNA: TGTGCCAGCAGCTTAGAGGCAGGGGGACATCAGCCCCAGCATTTT.